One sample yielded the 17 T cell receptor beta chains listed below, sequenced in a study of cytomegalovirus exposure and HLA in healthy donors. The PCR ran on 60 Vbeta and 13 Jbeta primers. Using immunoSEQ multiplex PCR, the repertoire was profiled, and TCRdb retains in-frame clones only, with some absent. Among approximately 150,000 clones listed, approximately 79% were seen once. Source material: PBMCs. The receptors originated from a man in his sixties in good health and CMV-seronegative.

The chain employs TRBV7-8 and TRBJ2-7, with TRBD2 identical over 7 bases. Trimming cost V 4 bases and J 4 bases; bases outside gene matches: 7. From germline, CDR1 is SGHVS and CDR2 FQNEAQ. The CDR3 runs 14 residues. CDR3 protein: CASSSFGGGYEQYF. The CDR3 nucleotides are TGTGCCAGCAGCTCCTTTGGGGGGGGTTACGAGCAGTACTTC.

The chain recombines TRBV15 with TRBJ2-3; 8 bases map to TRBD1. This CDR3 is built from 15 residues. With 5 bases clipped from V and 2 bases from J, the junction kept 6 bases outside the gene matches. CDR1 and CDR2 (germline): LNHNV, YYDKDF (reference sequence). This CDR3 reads CATSVDRAFTDTQYF. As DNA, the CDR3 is TGTGCCACCAGCGTGGACAGGGCCTTCACAGATACGCAGTATTTT.

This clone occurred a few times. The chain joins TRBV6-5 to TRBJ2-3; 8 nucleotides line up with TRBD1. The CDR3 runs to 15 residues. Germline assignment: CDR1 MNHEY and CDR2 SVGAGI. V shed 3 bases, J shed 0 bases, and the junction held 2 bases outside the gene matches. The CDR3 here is CASSYQGASTDTQYF. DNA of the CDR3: TGTGCCAGCAGTTATCAGGGGGCTAGCACAGATACGCAGTATTTT.

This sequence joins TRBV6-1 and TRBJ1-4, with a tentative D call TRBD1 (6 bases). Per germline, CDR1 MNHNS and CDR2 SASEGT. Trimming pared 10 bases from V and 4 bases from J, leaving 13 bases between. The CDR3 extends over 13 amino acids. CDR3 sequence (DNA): TGTGCCATCCTGGACAGCCATAATGAAAAACTGTTTTTT. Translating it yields CAILDSHNEKLFF.

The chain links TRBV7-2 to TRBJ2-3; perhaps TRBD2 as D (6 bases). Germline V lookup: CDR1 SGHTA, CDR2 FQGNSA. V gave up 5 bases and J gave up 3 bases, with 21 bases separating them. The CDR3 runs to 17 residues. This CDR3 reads CASSTRLVGGRTDTQYF. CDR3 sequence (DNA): TGTGCCAGCAGCACCCGACTAGTAGGTGGTCGAACAGATACGCAGTATTTT.

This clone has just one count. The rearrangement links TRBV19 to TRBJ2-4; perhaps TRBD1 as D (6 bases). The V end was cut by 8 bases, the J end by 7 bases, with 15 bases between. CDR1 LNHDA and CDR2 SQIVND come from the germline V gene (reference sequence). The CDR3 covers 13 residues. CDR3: CASSDSAGNIQYF. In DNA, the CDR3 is TGTGCCAGTTCGGACAGCGCAGGGAACATTCAGTACTTC.

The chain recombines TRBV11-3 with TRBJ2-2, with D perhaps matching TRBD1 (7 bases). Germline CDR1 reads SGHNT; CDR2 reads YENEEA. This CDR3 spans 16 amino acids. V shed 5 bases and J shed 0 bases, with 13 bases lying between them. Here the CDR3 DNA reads TGTGCCAGCAGCCGAGGGGGGACAGCGAACACCGGGGAGCTGTTTTTT. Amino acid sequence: CASSRGGTANTGELFF.

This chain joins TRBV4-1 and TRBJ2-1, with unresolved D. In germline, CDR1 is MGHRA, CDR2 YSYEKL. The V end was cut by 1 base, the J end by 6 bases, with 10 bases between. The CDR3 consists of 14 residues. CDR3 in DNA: TGCGCCAGCAGCCAAGTTTCCACACGCAATGAGCAGTTCTTC. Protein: CASSQVSTRNEQFF.

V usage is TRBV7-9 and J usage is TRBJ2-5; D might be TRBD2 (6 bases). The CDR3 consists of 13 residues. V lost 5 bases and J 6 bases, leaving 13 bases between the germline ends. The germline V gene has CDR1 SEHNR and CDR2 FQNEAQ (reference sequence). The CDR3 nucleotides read TGTGCCAGCAGCCCAGAAGGGAGGCAGACCCAGTACTTC. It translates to CASSPEGRQTQYF.

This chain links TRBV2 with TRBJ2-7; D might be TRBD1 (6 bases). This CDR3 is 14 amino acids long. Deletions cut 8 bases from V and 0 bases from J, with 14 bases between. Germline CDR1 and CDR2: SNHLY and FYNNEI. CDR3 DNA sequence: TGTGCCAGCCAAAACCAGGGGAGCTCCTACGAGCAGTACTTC. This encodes CASQNQGSSYEQYF.

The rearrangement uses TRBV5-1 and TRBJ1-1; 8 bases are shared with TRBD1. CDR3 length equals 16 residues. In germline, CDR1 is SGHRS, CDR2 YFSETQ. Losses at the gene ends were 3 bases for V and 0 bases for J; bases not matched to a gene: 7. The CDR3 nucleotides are TGCGCCAGCAGCTACGACAGGGGTCGAATGAACACTGAAGCTTTCTTT. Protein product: CASSYDRGRMNTEAFF.

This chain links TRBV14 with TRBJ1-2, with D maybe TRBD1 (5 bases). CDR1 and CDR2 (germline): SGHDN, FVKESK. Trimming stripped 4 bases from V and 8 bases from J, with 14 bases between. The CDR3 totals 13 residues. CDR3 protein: CASSPRVGRGYTF. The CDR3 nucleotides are TGTGCCAGCAGCCCCAGGGTAGGTCGCGGCTACACCTTC.

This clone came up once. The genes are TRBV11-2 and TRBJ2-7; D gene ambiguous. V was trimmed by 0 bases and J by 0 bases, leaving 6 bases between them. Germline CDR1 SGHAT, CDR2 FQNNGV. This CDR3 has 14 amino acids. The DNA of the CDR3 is TGTGCCAGCAGCTTAGAGAGGTCCTCCTACGAGCAGTACTTC. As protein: CASSLERSSYEQYF.

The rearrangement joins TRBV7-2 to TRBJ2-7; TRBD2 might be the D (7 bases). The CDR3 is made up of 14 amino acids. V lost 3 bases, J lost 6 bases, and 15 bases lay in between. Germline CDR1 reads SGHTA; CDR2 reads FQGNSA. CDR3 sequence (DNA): TGTGCCAGCAGCTTGGGCTCGGGGGGCCTCGAGCAGTACTTC. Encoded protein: CASSLGSGGLEQYF.

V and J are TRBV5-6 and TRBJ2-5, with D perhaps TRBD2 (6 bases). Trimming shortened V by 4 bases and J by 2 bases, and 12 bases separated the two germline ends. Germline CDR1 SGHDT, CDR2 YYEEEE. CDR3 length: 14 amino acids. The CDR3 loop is CASSGGRRQETQYF. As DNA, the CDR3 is TGTGCCAGCAGCGGGGGGAGGCGACAAGAGACCCAGTACTTC. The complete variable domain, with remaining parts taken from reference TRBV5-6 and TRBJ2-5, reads DAGVTQSPTHLIKTRGQQVTLRCSPKSGHDTVSWYQQALGQGPQFIFQYYEEEERQRGNFPDRFSGHQFPNYSSELNVNALLLGDSALYLCASSGGRRQETQYFGPGTRLLVL.

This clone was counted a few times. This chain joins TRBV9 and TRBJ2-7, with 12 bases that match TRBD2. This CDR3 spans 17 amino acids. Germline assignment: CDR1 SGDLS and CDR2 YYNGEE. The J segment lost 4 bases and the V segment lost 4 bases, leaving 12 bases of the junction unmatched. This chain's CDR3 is CASSPPSGRAAEYEQYF. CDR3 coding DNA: TGTGCCAGCAGCCCTCCTAGCGGGAGGGCCGCTGAGTACGAGCAGTACTTC.

As DNA, the CDR3 is TGTGCCAGCAGTACTAGCGGGGGACTTACGCAGTATTTT. Its translation: CASSTSGGLTQYF. The chain uses TRBV2 and TRBJ2-3; the match to TRBD2 covers 11 bases. Germline CDR1 and CDR2: SNHLY and FYNNEI. V lost 5 bases to trimming and J lost 8 bases; unmatched junction nucleotides: 3. This CDR3 region has 13 residues.